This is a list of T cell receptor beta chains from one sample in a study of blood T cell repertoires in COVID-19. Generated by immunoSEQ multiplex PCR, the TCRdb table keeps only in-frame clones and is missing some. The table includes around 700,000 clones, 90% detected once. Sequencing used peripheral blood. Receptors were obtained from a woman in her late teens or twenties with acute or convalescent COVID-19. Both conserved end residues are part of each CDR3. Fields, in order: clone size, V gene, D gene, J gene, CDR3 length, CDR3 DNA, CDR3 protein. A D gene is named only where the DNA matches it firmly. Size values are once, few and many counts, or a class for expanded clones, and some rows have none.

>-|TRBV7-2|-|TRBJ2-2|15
TGTGCCAGCAGCTTGAGCAGGGGAAACACCGGGGAGCTGTTTTTT
CASSLSRGNTGELFF
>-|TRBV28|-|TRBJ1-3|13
TGTGCCAGCAGGGGACATCGAGGAAACACCATATATTTT
CASRGHRGNTIYF
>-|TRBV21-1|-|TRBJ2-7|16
TGTGCCAGCAGCAACCCAACAGGGCCTGAAACCTACGAGCAGTACTTC
CASSNPTGPETYEQYF
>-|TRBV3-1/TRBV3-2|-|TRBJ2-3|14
TGTGCCAGCAGCGAAACCTCCGGGACAGATACGCAGTATTTT
CASSETSGTDTQYF
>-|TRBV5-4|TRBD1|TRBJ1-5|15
TGTGCCAGCTGGGTAATGGGACAGGGCTCTCAGCCCCAGCATTTT
CASWVMGQGSQPQHF
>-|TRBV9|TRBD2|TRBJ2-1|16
TGTGCCAGCAGCGAGCCCAAGGGACTACCTGCAAATGAGCAGTTCTTC
CASSEPKGLPANEQFF
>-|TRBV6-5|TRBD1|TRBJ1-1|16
TGTGCCAGCAGTTACCGAGGGACAGGGTTGAACACTGAAGCTTTCTTT
CASSYRGTGLNTEAFF
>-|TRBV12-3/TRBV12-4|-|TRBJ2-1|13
TGTGCCAGCAGTTTTCTCAGGGGAAATGAGCAGTTCTTC
CASSFLRGNEQFF
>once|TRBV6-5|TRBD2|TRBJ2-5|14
TGTGCCAGCAGGCGGGGGACTAGCCGAGAGACCCAGTACTTC
CASRRGTSRETQYF
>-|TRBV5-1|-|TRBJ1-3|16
TGCGCCAGCAGCTTGCCCCTGTCCGGTCGGGAGAACACCATATATTTT
CASSLPLSGRENTIYF
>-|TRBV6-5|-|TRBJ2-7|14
TGTGCCAGCAGTTCCGGAGGGGCTCTTGGCGAGCAGTACTTC
CASSSGGALGEQYF
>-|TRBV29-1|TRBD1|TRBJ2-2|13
TGCAGCGTCCCAGGGACAGGCTCCGGGGAGCTGTTTTTT
CSVPGTGSGELFF
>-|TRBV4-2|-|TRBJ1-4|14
TGTGCCAGCAGCCAAGAGCGGGAGGCGGGAAAACTGTTTTTT
CASSQEREAGKLFF
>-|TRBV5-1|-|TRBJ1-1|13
TGCGCCAGCAGCCGGGTCCAGAACACTGAAGCTTTCTTT
CASSRVQNTEAFF
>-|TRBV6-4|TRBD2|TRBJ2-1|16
TGTGCCAGCAGTGACTCGTCTAGCGGGGGCTACAATGAGCAGTTCTTC
CASSDSSSGGYNEQFF
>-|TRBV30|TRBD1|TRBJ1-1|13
TGTGCCTGGAATCGGGACAGTAACACTGAAGCTTTCTTT
CAWNRDSNTEAFF
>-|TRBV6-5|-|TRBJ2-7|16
TGTGCCAGCAGTTACGAGGGGGTATCTGTTGCGCGCGAGCAGTACTTC
CASSYEGVSVAREQYF
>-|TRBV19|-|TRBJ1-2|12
TGTGCCACCCTAGAAGCTAACTATGGCTACACCTTC
CATLEANYGYTF
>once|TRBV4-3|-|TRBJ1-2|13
TGCGCCAGCAGCCAAGTGGCTACGGGTGGCTACACCTTC
CASSQVATGGYTF
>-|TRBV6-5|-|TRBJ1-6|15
TGTGCCAGCACCGCCGTTAGCTCCTATAATTCACCCCTCCACTTT
CASTAVSSYNSPLHF
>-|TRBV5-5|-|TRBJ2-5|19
TGTGCCAGCAGCTTGGTGGAGGGAATGGGTCGGGGAGAGCGAGAGACCCAGTACTTC
CASSLVEGMGRGERETQYF
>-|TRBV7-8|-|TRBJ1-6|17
TGTGCCAGCAGCTTAGCGAGTTCGAACCGGGGAAATTCACCCCTCCACTTT
CASSLASSNRGNSPLHF
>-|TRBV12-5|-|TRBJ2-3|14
TGTGCTAGTGGTCCACAGGGGACTACAGATACGCAGTATTTT
CASGPQGTTDTQYF
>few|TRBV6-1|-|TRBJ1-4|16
TGTGCCAGCAGTGAGGGCGAGGGAGCCCCTTATGAAAAACTGTTTTTT
CASSEGEGAPYEKLFF
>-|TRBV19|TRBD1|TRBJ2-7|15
TGTGCCAGTAGTATAGATGACAGGGTCCCCTACGAGCAGTACTTC
CASSIDDRVPYEQYF
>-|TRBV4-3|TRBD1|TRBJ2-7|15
TGCGCCAGCAGCCAAGCTGGACAGGGGGCCTACGAGCAGTACTTC
CASSQAGQGAYEQYF
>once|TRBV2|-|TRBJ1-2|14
TGTGCCAGCAGTCCTGACAGGCGCGTTAGTGGCTACACCTTC
CASSPDRRVSGYTF
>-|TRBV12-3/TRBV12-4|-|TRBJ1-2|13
TGTGCCAGCAGTTTTGGTAGCTTATATGGCTACACCTTC
CASSFGSLYGYTF
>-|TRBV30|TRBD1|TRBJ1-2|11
TGTGCCTGGCAGGGGGCTGGGGGCTACACCTTC
CAWQGAGGYTF
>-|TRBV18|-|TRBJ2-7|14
TGTGCCAGCTCACCTCCTGACAGAGCCTACGAGCAGTACTTC
CASSPPDRAYEQYF
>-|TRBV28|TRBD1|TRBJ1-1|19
TGTGCCAGCAGTTTATGGCCCGGGACAGGTAGTTATTTGAACACTGAAGCTTTCTTT
CASSLWPGTGSYLNTEAFF
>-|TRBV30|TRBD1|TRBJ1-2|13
TGTGCCTGGAGTGCGGACAGGCCCTATGGCTACACCTTC
CAWSADRPYGYTF
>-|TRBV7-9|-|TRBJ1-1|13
TGTGCCAGCAGCTTATCGGCGGGCACTGAAGCTTTCTTT
CASSLSAGTEAFF
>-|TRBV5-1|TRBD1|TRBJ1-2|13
TGCGCCAGCGGCCAGGACAGGGACTATGGCTACACCTTC
CASGQDRDYGYTF
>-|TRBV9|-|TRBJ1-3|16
TGTGCCAGCAGCTTACCGGGACAACTCTCTGGAAACACCATATATTTT
CASSLPGQLSGNTIYF
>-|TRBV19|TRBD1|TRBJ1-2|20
TGTGCCAGTAGTATGAGGGGCCTGCCGGGACAGGGGATTCGGGACTATGGCTACACCTTC
CASSMRGLPGQGIRDYGYTF
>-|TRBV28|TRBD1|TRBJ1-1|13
TGTGCCAGCAGCCTGAACAGGGGAACTGAAGCTTTCTTT
CASSLNRGTEAFF
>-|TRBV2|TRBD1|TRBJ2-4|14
TGTGCCAGCAGTGGCCGGGACAGCAAAAACATTCAGTACTTC
CASSGRDSKNIQYF
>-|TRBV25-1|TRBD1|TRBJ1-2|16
TGTGCCAGCTCTAAACTGGGGACAGGGCGCGATGGGGGCTACACCTTC
CASSKLGTGRDGGYTF
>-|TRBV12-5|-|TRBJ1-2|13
TGTGCTAGTGGTTTGGACAGGGTCTATGGCTACACCTTC
CASGLDRVYGYTF
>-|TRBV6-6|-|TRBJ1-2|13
TGTGCCAGCATCACACCCCAGCGGTATGGCTACACCTTC
CASITPQRYGYTF
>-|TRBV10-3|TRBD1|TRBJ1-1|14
TGTGCCATCAGTCTAGCACCGGGACAGGGAGAGGCTTTCTTT
CAISLAPGQGEAFF
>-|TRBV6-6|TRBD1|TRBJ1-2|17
TGTGCCAGCACCCGATCCTCCGGGACAGGCCAATTGTATGGCTACACCTTC
CASTRSSGTGQLYGYTF
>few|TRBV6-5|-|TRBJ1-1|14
TGTGCCAGCAGTTTCCACCGGAGAAACACTGAAGCTTTCTTT
CASSFHRRNTEAFF
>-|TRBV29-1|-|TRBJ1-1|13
TGCAGCGTTACCGGAGGGGAGAACACTGAAGCTTTCTTT
CSVTGGENTEAFF
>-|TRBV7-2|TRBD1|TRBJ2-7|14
TGTGCCAGCAGCCCTCAGACAGGGATCCACGAGCAGTACTTC
CASSPQTGIHEQYF
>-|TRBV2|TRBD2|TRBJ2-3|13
TGTGCCAGTCTAGCGGGGGAGACAGATACGCAGTATTTT
CASLAGETDTQYF
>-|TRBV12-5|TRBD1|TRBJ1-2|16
TGTGCTAGTGGTCCTTGGACAGGGTCCCTGGGCTATGGCTACACCTTC
CASGPWTGSLGYGYTF
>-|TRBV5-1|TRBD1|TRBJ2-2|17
TGCGCCAGCAGCCTACCCCGACAGGGGCCATACACCGGGGAGCTGTTTTTT
CASSLPRQGPYTGELFF